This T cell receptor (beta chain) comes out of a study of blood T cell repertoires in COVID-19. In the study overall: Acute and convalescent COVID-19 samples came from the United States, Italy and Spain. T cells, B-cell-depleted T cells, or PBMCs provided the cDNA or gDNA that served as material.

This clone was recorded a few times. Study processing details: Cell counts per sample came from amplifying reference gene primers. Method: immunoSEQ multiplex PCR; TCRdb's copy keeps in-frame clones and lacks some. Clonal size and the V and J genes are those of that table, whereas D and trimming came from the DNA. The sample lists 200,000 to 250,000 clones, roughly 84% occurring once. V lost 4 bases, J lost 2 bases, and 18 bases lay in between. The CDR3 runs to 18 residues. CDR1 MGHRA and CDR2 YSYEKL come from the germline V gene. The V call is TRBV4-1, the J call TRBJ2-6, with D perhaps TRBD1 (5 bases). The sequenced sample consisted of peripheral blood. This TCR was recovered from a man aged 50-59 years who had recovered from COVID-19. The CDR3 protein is CASSPPGQGVAGANVLTF. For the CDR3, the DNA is TGCGCCAGCAGCCCTCCCGGACAAGGGGTGGCTGGGGCCAACGTCCTGACTTTC.